Listed here are 8 T cell receptor beta chains from one sample, sequenced in a study of Graves' ophthalmopathy and Graves' hyperthyroidism. Amplification targeted the TCR beta CDR3 regions, with RNA transcripts as the source material. RT-PCR in the first round used HTBI primers; a second-round multiplex PCR followed. MiXCR, applied by TCRdb to the multiplex PCR reads, yields one record per CDR3 protein. The sample consists of roughly 220,000 distinct CDR3 sequences, around 42% of them appearing once. What was sequenced was peripheral blood. The receptors were sampled from an adult man with Graves' ophthalmopathy.

This clonotype showed up just a few times. The rearrangement joins TRBV10-2 to TRBJ2-7; 14 bases map to TRBD2. The germline CDR1 and CDR2 sequences are WSHSY and SAAADI. J gave up 3 bases and V 2 bases, and 3 bases lay outside the gene matches. The CDR3 contains 16 residues. For the CDR3, the DNA is TGCGCCAGCAGTGAGGGACTAGCGGGGGGTCTCTACGAGCAGTACTTC. This encodes CASSEGLAGGLYEQYF.

This clonotype has a handful of counts. The chain carries TRBV10-1 and TRBJ2-7; D is perhaps TRBD2 (5 bases). Trimming shortened V by 3 bases and J by 0 bases, and 9 bases separated the two germline ends. This CDR3 region has 14 residues. The germline V gene encodes CDR1 WNHNN and CDR2 SYGVQD (reference sequence). The CDR3 DNA follows: TGCGCCAGCAGTGACCGAGCGGACTCCTACGAGCAGTACTTC. Residues: CASSDRADSYEQYF.

This clonotype was detected only a few times. The CDR3 nucleotides read TGTGCCAGCAGCTTGAATGCGGCTAATGAAAAACTGTTTTTT. It is translated as CASSLNAANEKLFF. The chain recombines TRBV5-6 with TRBJ1-4, with D unresolved. Germline V gene data show CDR1 as SGHDT and CDR2 as YYEEEE. CDR3 length: 14 residues. Trimming took off 1 base at V and 3 bases at J, with 7 bases between the two ends.

The V gene is TRBV15, the J gene TRBJ2-7; D perhaps matches TRBD2 (5 bases). Germline values: CDR1 LNHNV, CDR2 YYDKDF (reference sequence). V was trimmed by 4 bases and J by 5 bases, leaving 18 bases between them. The CDR3 sequence is 15 residues long. Here the CDR3 reads CATSKDPGSVNEQYF. The CDR3 DNA is TGTGCCACCAGCAAAGATCCGGGGAGTGTAAACGAGCAGTACTTC.

About this clonotype itself: At one of its ends the junction is not consistent with the germline gene, which may arise from a read error. This chain links TRBV10-3 with TRBJ1-1; D remains ambiguous. There are 13 residues in the CDR3. The germline V gene encodes CDR1 ENHRY and CDR2 SYGVKD. CDR3 nucleotide sequence: TGTGCCAGCAGTGGTAGGAAGAACACTGAAGCTTTCTTT. Translation gives CASSGRKNTEAFF.

This clonotype was counted ten times or more. The chain joins TRBV10-2 to TRBJ2-7, with TRBD1 matching over 8 bases. CDR1 is WSHSY, CDR2 SAAADI, per germline. The CDR3 is 15 residues long. Trimming at V came to 3 bases and at J to 7 bases, leaving 11 bases not matched to a gene. The CDR3 sequence is CASSEWQGAMREQYF. CDR3 DNA sequence: TGCGCCAGCAGTGAATGGCAGGGGGCAATGAGGGAGCAGTACTTC.

This clonotype has more than one count but fewer than ten. The chain joins TRBV29-1 to TRBJ2-7, with 7 bases lining up with TRBD1. J gave up 3 bases and V 6 bases, and 8 bases lay outside the gene matches. CDR3 size: 13 residues. Germline V gene data show CDR1 as SQVTM and CDR2 as ANQGSEA. As DNA, the CDR3 is TGCAGCGTGGACCGGGACAGCGGCTACGAGCAGTACTTC. Its translation is CSVDRDSGYEQYF.

A remark on this clonotype: A read error may produce the germline difference seen at one junction end. As DNA, the CDR3 is TGCAGCACACGGGGGGCTGGGAACACCATATATTTT. It encodes CSTRGAGNTIYF. This chain joins TRBV29-1 and TRBJ1-3; possibly TRBD1 for D (6 bases). The CDR3 spans 12 residues. CDR1 and CDR2 (germline): SQVTM, ANQGSEA.